This T cell receptor (beta chain) is drawn from a study of response to subunit inactivated influenza vaccine. TCRdb re-called the RT-PCR reads with MiXCR, one entry per CDR3 protein. The data show some 800,000 distinct CDR3 sequences, with 21% seen just once and roughly 10% held by the top ten. On this clonotype itself: The antigen is not known.

Study-wide results and limits: Researchers suggested that each seasonal influenza vaccination recruits few new T cells.

With V trimmed by 6 bases and J by 1 base, 8 bases remained unmatched. Germline assignment: CDR1 SEHNR and CDR2 FQNEAQ (reference sequence). This CDR3 is 16 amino acids long. This TCR derives from a man between 50 and 59 years old who received an inactivated influenza vaccine. The source was PBMCs from blood, collected roughly 5 days after vaccination. The chain joins TRBV7-9 to TRBJ2-2; TRBD2 agrees at 7 bases. The CDR3 is CASRILSGVNTGELFF. In DNA form, the CDR3 reads TGTGCCAGCAGGATACTAAGCGGGGTGAACACCGGGGAGCTGTTTTTT.